This TCR beta chain was captured by sequencing in a study of regulatory T cells in long-lasting Graves disease. As for the study in general: Over 5 years of antithyroid drugs plus positive TSH receptor antibodies defined persistent Graves' disease.

This clonotype showed up many times. With iRepertoire HTBI primers and Arm-PCR of CDR3 regions, TCR beta libraries were built. Methods used by the authors: From all samples, identification returned 11 to 15 TRBJ and just over 60 TRBV segments. TCRdb ran MiXCR on the multiplex PCR reads and lists one entry per CDR3 protein. Clone size and V and J calls follow TCRdb, not the original study. Of 350,000 to 450,000 distinct CDR3 sequences in the sample, approximately 22% were seen once. Trimming removed 2 bases at V and 1 base at J, with 9 bases between. This CDR3 comprises 15 residues. Documented time point: persistent/refractory GD, antithyroid drugs over 5 years with positive TRAb. There was RNA extracted from PBMCs, and the TCR library was made from it.

The sample was peripheral blood mononuclear cells (PBMCs), taken when the disease was refractory, from a patient treated with antithyroid drugs. The clonotype originates from a female donor with Graves disease. The chain is built from TRBV12-3 or TRBV12-4 and TRBJ2-4, with unresolved D. For the CDR3, the DNA is TGTGCCAGCAGTTTAAGGGATGGGGCCAAAAACATTCAGTACTTC. Translating it yields CASSLRDGAKNIQYF.